Listed below are T cell receptor beta chains from one sample, sequenced in a study of read filtering for tumor transcriptome and immune sequencing. Via MiXCR, TCRdb re-called the reads, giving one row per CDR3 protein. The sample lists just over 14,000 distinct CDR3 sequences, around 21% seen once, with more than 75% in the top ten. Sequencing was done on a sample of a population of CD138-negative cells sorted from bone marrow. All receptors derive from a donor at least 40 years old with multiple myeloma. Each CDR3 is given with its conserved first and last residue. D genes are given only for firm matches. Some rows mark clone size as missing; the rest say once, few, many or name a class of expanded clone.

D: TRBD2
V: TRBV20-1
size: medium-sized
J: TRBJ2-7
CDR3: CSAIGGVGHEQYF
DNA: TGCAGTGCCATCGGGGGGGTGGGGCACGAGCAGTACTTC

D: -
V: TRBV19
size: -
J: TRBJ2-7
CDR3: CASSPTGSYNYEQYF
DNA: TGTGCCAGTAGTCCGACCGGGAGCTACAACTACGAGCAGTACTTC

D: TRBD1
V: TRBV4-1
size: many
J: TRBJ2-7
CDR3: CASSQRTGNNAYEQYF
DNA: TGCGCCAGCAGCCAGAGGACAGGTAATAATGCTTACGAGCAGTACTTC

D: TRBD1
V: TRBV27
size: many
J: TRBJ1-1
CDR3: CASSQRQGRWTEAFF
DNA: TGTGCCAGCAGCCAACGACAGGGTCGGTGGACTGAAGCTTTCTTT

D: -
V: TRBV7-9
size: -
J: TRBJ2-5
CDR3: CASSTTRGQETQYF
DNA: TGTGCCAGCAGCACTACACGGGGGCAAGAGACCCAGTACTTC

D: TRBD1
V: TRBV5-1
size: many
J: TRBJ1-1
CDR3: CASGQEPDTEAFF
DNA: TGCGCCAGCGGACAGGAGCCCGACACTGAAGCTTTCTTT

D: TRBD2
V: TRBV2
size: many
J: TRBJ2-1
CDR3: CASIRGSGRAVNEQFF
DNA: TGTGCCAGCATCAGAGGAAGTGGGAGGGCCGTCAATGAGCAGTTCTTC

D: TRBD1
V: TRBV6-1
size: few
J: TRBJ1-1
CDR3: CASSDRSGTGGPGTEAFF
DNA: TGTGCCAGCAGCGACCGTTCCGGGACAGGGGGCCCCGGCACTGAAGCTTTCTTT

D: TRBD1
V: TRBV5-1
size: many
J: TRBJ2-1
CDR3: CASSRGQGGLNEQFF
DNA: TGCGCCAGCAGCCGGGGACAGGGGGGTCTCAATGAGCAGTTCTTC

D: -
V: TRBV3-1
size: -
J: TRBJ2-2
CDR3: CASSQDRDPSWTGELFF
DNA: TGTGCCAGCAGCCAAGATCGTGATCCTAGCTGGACCGGGGAGCTGTTTTTT

D: -
V: TRBV2
size: -
J: TRBJ2-3
CDR3: CASSVGLGKQYF
DNA: TGTGCCAGCAGTGTCGGGTTGGGTAAGCAGTATTTT

D: -
V: TRBV20-1
size: many
J: TRBJ1-1
CDR3: CSAGAGGWGEAFF
DNA: TGCAGTGCGGGGGCCGGGGGCTGGGGTGAAGCTTTCTTT

D: TRBD2
V: TRBV11-2
size: -
J: TRBJ2-1
CDR3: CASSLTSGGAFGNEQFF
DNA: TGTGCCAGCAGCTTAACCAGCGGGGGGGCCTTCGGGAATGAGCAGTTCTTC

D: -
V: TRBV14
size: -
J: TRBJ2-3
CDR3: CASSQMVSTDTQYF
DNA: TGTGCCAGCAGCCAAATGGTGAGCACAGATACGCAGTATTTT

D: TRBD2
V: TRBV7-2
size: -
J: TRBJ2-3
CDR3: CASSPYRDYGAGDTQYF
DNA: TGTGCCAGCAGCCCCTACCGGGACTACGGGGCTGGAGATACGCAGTATTTT

D: -
V: TRBV4-1
size: many
J: TRBJ2-1
CDR3: CASSQVQSYNEQFF
DNA: TGCGCCAGCAGCCAAGTCCAGAGTTACAATGAGCAGTTCTTC

D: -
V: TRBV4-3
size: -
J: TRBJ2-1
CDR3: CASSQAGLANEQFF
DNA: TGCGCCAGCAGCCAGGCAGGACTGGCCAATGAGCAGTTCTTC

D: -
V: TRBV7-9
size: few
J: TRBJ2-1
CDR3: CASSLGLVGGNEQFF
DNA: TGTGCCAGCAGCTTAGGTCTAGTAGGGGGCAATGAGCAGTTCTTC

D: -
V: TRBV30
size: -
J: TRBJ1-5
CDR3: CAWTTGTRSNQPQHF
DNA: TGTGCCTGGACTACCGGGACAAGGAGCAATCAGCCCCAGCATTTT

D: -
V: TRBV18
size: -
J: TRBJ2-2
CDR3: CASSPRELGAGELFF
DNA: TGTGCCAGCTCACCAAGGGAACTAGGCGCCGGGGAGCTGTTTTTT

D: -
V: TRBV20-1
size: once
J: TRBJ1-4
CDR3: CSARGAEKLFF
DNA: TGCAGTGCTCGGGGTGCTGAAAAACTGTTTTTT

D: TRBD2
V: TRBV11-2
size: many
J: TRBJ2-3
CDR3: CASSAKRAGDNLNTQYF
DNA: TGTGCCAGCAGCGCCAAGAGGGCGGGAGACAACTTGAATACGCAGTATTTT

D: -
V: TRBV19
size: -
J: TRBJ2-2
CDR3: CASCIGTNGELFF
DNA: TGTGCCAGTTGTATAGGGACGAACGGTGAGCTGTTTTTT

D: -
V: TRBV2
size: many
J: TRBJ2-5
CDR3: CASSEEAGMETQYF
DNA: TGTGCCAGCAGTGAGGAGGCCGGGATGGAGACCCAGTACTTC

D: -
V: TRBV28
size: few
J: TRBJ2-2
CDR3: CASSFRPGPPTRTGELFF
DNA: TGTGCCAGCAGTTTTAGACCGGGACCCCCAACGAGGACCGGGGAGCTGTTTTTT

D: TRBD2
V: TRBV20-1
size: few
J: TRBJ2-7
CDR3: CSNSSGNHEQYF
DNA: TGCAGTAACTCTAGCGGGAACCACGAGCAGTACTTC

D: -
V: TRBV7-9
size: few
J: TRBJ2-3
CDR3: CASSPKDGVSDTQYF
DNA: TGTGCCAGCAGTCCAAAGGACGGAGTTTCGGATACGCAGTATTTT

D: TRBD2
V: TRBV9
size: -
J: TRBJ2-3
CDR3: CASSVSGTNTDTQYF
DNA: TGTGCCAGCAGCGTCTCCGGGACTAACACAGATACGCAGTATTTT

D: -
V: TRBV7-9
size: few
J: TRBJ2-3
CDR3: CASSSAGFGTDTQYF
DNA: TGTGCCAGCAGCTCCGCAGGGTTTGGCACAGATACGCAGTATTTT

D: TRBD2
V: TRBV15
size: many
J: TRBJ2-3
CDR3: CATSREAGGVTDTQYF
DNA: TGTGCCACCAGCAGGGAAGCGGGGGGGGTCACAGATACGCAGTATTTT

D: -
V: TRBV6-5
size: -
J: TRBJ2-1
CDR3: CASSYNTGGDNEQFF
DNA: TGTGCCAGCAGTTACAATACAGGGGGGGACAATGAGCAGTTCTTC

D: -
V: TRBV21-1
size: many
J: TRBJ2-1
CDR3: CASSTSSGRMDNEQFF
DNA: TGTGCCAGCAGCACATCTAGCGGGAGAATGGACAATGAGCAGTTCTTC

D: TRBD2
V: TRBV2
size: many
J: TRBJ2-5
CDR3: CAGRAGGEETQYF
DNA: TGTGCCGGAAGAGCGGGAGGGGAAGAGACCCAGTACTTC

D: TRBD2
V: TRBV3-1
size: -
J: TRBJ2-3
CDR3: CASGRILERGGSADTQYF
DNA: TGTGCCAGCGGCCGTATCCTAGAGCGGGGGGGATCGGCAGATACGCAGTATTTT

D: TRBD2
V: TRBV3-1
size: many
J: TRBJ2-1
CDR3: CASSQVREGEQFF
DNA: TGTGCCAGCAGCCAAGTTCGGGAGGGTGAGCAGTTCTTC

D: -
V: TRBV7-8
size: few
J: TRBJ2-2
CDR3: CASIGGPYTGELFF
DNA: TGTGCCAGCATCGGGGGTCCTTACACCGGGGAGCTGTTTTTT

D: -
V: TRBV11-2
size: many
J: TRBJ1-5
CDR3: CASSGGRGENQPQHF
DNA: TGTGCCAGCAGCGGCGGGAGGGGGGAAAATCAGCCCCAGCATTTT

D: -
V: TRBV19
size: -
J: TRBJ2-7
CDR3: CASSRDSLYEQYF
DNA: TGTGCCAGTAGTAGGGACTCCCTCTACGAGCAGTACTTC

D: TRBD1
V: TRBV4-1
size: many
J: TRBJ2-3
CDR3: CASRLSGQGPYTQYF
DNA: TGCGCCAGCAGATTATCCGGACAGGGCCCCTATACGCAGTATTTT

D: -
V: TRBV24-1
size: few
J: TRBJ1-4
CDR3: CATSDTYNEKLFF
DNA: TGTGCCACCAGTGACACCTATAATGAAAAACTGTTTTTT

D: TRBD2
V: TRBV7-8
size: -
J: TRBJ2-5
CDR3: CASSRLAGGETQYF
DNA: TGTGCCAGCAGCCGACTAGCGGGAGGAGAGACCCAGTACTTC

D: TRBD2
V: TRBV20-1
size: -
J: TRBJ2-3
CDR3: CSARDATSADTQYF
DNA: TGCAGTGCTAGAGATGCGACTAGCGCAGATACGCAGTATTTT

D: -
V: TRBV28
size: many
J: TRBJ2-3
CDR3: CASSFTLSTDTQYF
DNA: TGTGCCAGCAGTTTTACGTTAAGCACAGATACGCAGTATTTT

D: -
V: TRBV29-1
size: -
J: TRBJ2-1
CDR3: CSVEVGNEQFF
DNA: TGCAGCGTTGAGGTGGGCAATGAGCAGTTCTTC

D: -
V: TRBV12-5
size: many
J: TRBJ2-7
CDR3: CASGPPTAAYEQYF
DNA: TGTGCTAGTGGACCACCGACAGCGGCCTACGAGCAGTACTTC

D: -
V: TRBV4-1
size: many
J: TRBJ2-7
CDR3: CASSRETTGFYEQYF
DNA: TGCGCCAGCAGCAGGGAGACGACAGGATTTTACGAGCAGTACTTC

D: -
V: TRBV7-2
size: -
J: TRBJ2-1
CDR3: CASGTFPTTEQFF
DNA: TGTGCCAGCGGTACTTTTCCTACTACTGAGCAGTTCTTC

D: -
V: TRBV19
size: many
J: TRBJ2-1
CDR3: CASSIQGYHANEQFF
DNA: TGTGCCAGTAGTATACAAGGGTACCACGCAAATGAGCAGTTCTTC

D: -
V: TRBV21-1
size: -
J: TRBJ2-7
CDR3: CASGPTGCREQYF
DNA: TGTGCCAGCGGGCCGACAGGGTGCCGCGAGCAGTACTTC

D: -
V: TRBV7-2
size: -
J: TRBJ2-3
CDR3: CASSLGVEWSTDTQYF
DNA: TGTGCCAGCAGCTTAGGGGTAGAATGGTCCACAGATACGCAGTATTTT

D: -
V: TRBV12-5
size: -
J: TRBJ2-1
CDR3: CASGLVTGQVSYNEQFF
DNA: TGTGCTAGTGGTTTGGTAACTGGGCAGGTCTCCTACAATGAGCAGTTCTTC

D: -
V: TRBV7-9
size: many
J: TRBJ2-5
CDR3: CASSRDWETQYF
DNA: TGTGCCAGCAGCCGCGACTGGGAGACCCAGTACTTC

D: -
V: TRBV10-3
size: many
J: TRBJ1-1
CDR3: CAISESGGQGRPFF
DNA: TGTGCCATCAGTGAGTCCGGGGGACAAGGTAGGCCTTTCTTT

D: TRBD2
V: TRBV7-2
size: many
J: TRBJ2-5
CDR3: CASSTRTSQETQYF
DNA: TGTGCCAGCAGCACCCGGACTAGCCAAGAGACCCAGTACTTC

D: TRBD2
V: TRBV2
size: -
J: TRBJ2-7
CDR3: CATHSGGCEQYF
DNA: TGTGCCACCCATAGCGGGGGCTGCGAGCAGTACTTC

D: -
V: TRBV24-1
size: many
J: TRBJ2-2
CDR3: CATSAGTANTGELFF
DNA: TGTGCCACCAGTGCTGGGACCGCGAACACCGGGGAGCTGTTTTTT

D: -
V: TRBV5-1
size: once
J: TRBJ1-1
CDR3: CASSGGGSDTEAFF
DNA: TGCGCCAGCAGCGGGGGGGGTTCGGACACTGAAGCTTTCTTT

D: TRBD2
V: TRBV6-2/TRBV6-3
size: many
J: TRBJ2-7
CDR3: CASSLAGRPYEQYF
DNA: TGTGCCAGCAGTCTAGCGGGACGACCCTACGAGCAGTACTTC

D: -
V: TRBV6-2/TRBV6-3
size: many
J: TRBJ2-5
CDR3: CASSYHQGSWDQETQYF
DNA: TGTGCCAGCAGTTACCACCAGGGAAGTTGGGACCAAGAGACCCAGTACTTC